These 32 T cell receptor beta chains were sequenced from one sample in a study of beta chain features in type 1 diabetes. Study conclusions and caveats: Researchers report that Type 1 diabetes patients had moderately but significantly shorter TCRB CDR3s across all four CD4+ subsets.

Antigens for these TCRs are unknown. cDNA synthesis used the whole RNA isolate, giving expressed TCRB sequences. The method was immunoSEQ multiplex PCR; TCRdb's version includes in-frame clones alone and lacks a portion of them. This sample yields about 340,000 clones, of which roughly 13% are seen a single time; about 0.016% belongs to the top ten. The sequenced material came from naive CD4+ T cells from blood. These receptors were collected from a woman aged 18-29 years with type 1 diabetes.

The chain couples TRBV10-3 to TRBJ1-2, with 10 nucleotides matching TRBD1. Germline CDR1 reads ENHRY; CDR2 reads SYGVKD. After removal of 3 bases from V and 3 bases from J, the junction contained 1 base not matched to a gene. This CDR3 has 14 residues. CDR3 loop: CAISDGTGDYGYTF. For the CDR3, the DNA is TGTGCCATCAGTGATGGGACAGGGGACTATGGCTACACCTTC.

V and J are TRBV14 and TRBJ2-1, with D tentatively TRBD2 (6 bases). This CDR3 is 16 amino acids long. V lost 5 bases to trimming and J lost 4 bases, with 18 bases between them. Germline lookup yields CDR1 SGHDN and CDR2 FVKESK. CDR3 DNA: TGTGCCAGCAGCAGGACTACCTCCCGGGTTTACAATGAGCAGTTCTTC. Protein: CASSRTTSRVYNEQFF.

The chain links TRBV11-2 to TRBJ2-1, with 12 bases lining up with TRBD2. V was pared by 5 bases and J by 4 bases, with 9 bases of the junction left unmatched. CDR1 SGHAT and CDR2 FQNNGV come from the germline V gene. The CDR3 totals 17 residues. The CDR3 region has the DNA TGTGCCAGCAGCCTCGGGCTAGCGGGAGGGGGGTACAATGAGCAGTTCTTC. Translated: CASSLGLAGGGYNEQFF.

This clone turned up a few times. This chain links TRBV19 with TRBJ1-2; possible D gene TRBD1, 5 bases. Per germline, CDR1 LNHDA and CDR2 SQIVND (reference sequence). Trimming took off 5 bases at V and 8 bases at J, with 15 bases between the two ends. This CDR3 region has 13 residues. The CDR3, as DNA: TGTGCCAGTAGTCGGGGGGAATTCGACGGCTACACCTTC. Protein: CASSRGEFDGYTF.

The chain recombines TRBV28 with TRBJ2-1; D is perhaps TRBD2 (6 bases). Per the germline V gene, CDR1 is MDHEN and CDR2 is SYDVKM. The CDR3 has 16 amino acids. V was clipped by 5 bases and J by 2 bases, with 16 bases between them. The CDR3: CASSAPLAKAYNEQFF. The CDR3 nucleotides are TGTGCCAGCAGTGCCCCGCTAGCGAAAGCCTACAATGAGCAGTTCTTC.

The chain links TRBV11-2 to TRBJ2-7; D is perhaps TRBD1 (5 bases). Germline loops: CDR1 SGHAT, CDR2 FQNNGV. The CDR3 length is 14 residues. Trimming stripped 3 bases from V and 3 bases from J, with 12 bases between. CDR3 in amino acids: CASSFLQGIYEQYV. For the CDR3, the DNA is TGTGCCAGCAGCTTCCTGCAGGGTATCTACGAGCAGTACGTC.

The chain uses TRBV28 and TRBJ2-7; a weak D match, TRBD1 (5 bases). Germline values: CDR1 MDHEN, CDR2 SYDVKM. V lost 5 bases and J 3 bases, leaving 17 bases between the germline ends. CDR3 length: 15 amino acids. As DNA, the CDR3 is TGTGCCAGCAGTCTCCCCGACAGCCGCCTCTACGAGCAGTACTTC. The encoded protein is CASSLPDSRLYEQYF.

This chain links TRBV30 with TRBJ1-1; the D is unclear. This CDR3 region has 11 residues. CDR1 GTSNPN and CDR2 SVGIG come from the germline V gene (reference sequence). V was shortened by 3 bases and J by 8 bases, with 10 bases between the two germline ends. The CDR3 is CAWREDGEAFF. DNA for the CDR3: TGTGCCTGGAGGGAAGACGGGGAAGCTTTCTTT.

The rearrangement links TRBV30 to TRBJ2-5; possible D gene TRBD2, 6 bases. V dropped 4 bases and J dropped 2 bases, with 14 bases sitting between them. The CDR3 is 14 residues long. Germline CDR1 reads GTSNPN; CDR2 reads SVGIG (reference sequence). The CDR3 nucleotides read TGTGCCTGGACTCCCCTGGCGGGGCAAGAGACCCAGTACTTC. As protein: CAWTPLAGQETQYF.

This sequence joins TRBV19 and TRBJ1-2; 8 bases are shared with TRBD1. V lost 10 bases and J lost 9; bases outside the gene matches: 13. Germline V CDR1 and CDR2: LNHDA, SQIVND (reference sequence). The CDR3 length is 13 residues. The CDR3 sequence: CATRGDRGFSYTF. In DNA form, the CDR3 reads TGTGCCACCCGGGGTGACAGGGGCTTCAGCTACACCTTC.

The rearrangement links TRBV7-9 to TRBJ2-1; the D gene is possibly TRBD2 (5 bases). Between the trimmed V and J ends, which lost 5 bases and 9 bases, there was a span of 20 bases. Germline assignment: CDR1 SEHNR and CDR2 FQNEAQ (reference sequence). The CDR3 runs to 15 residues. The CDR3 reads CASSPRGSGPSEQFF. In DNA form, the CDR3 reads TGTGCCAGCAGCCCGCGAGGGAGCGGACCGAGTGAGCAGTTCTTC.

A few counts support this clone. The rearrangement joins TRBV7-9 to TRBJ2-7; 7 bases line up with TRBD1. The CDR3 runs to 13 residues. From germline, CDR1 is SEHNR and CDR2 FQNEAQ (reference sequence). After removal of 5 bases from V and 4 bases from J, the junction contained 5 bases not matched to a gene. The CDR3 protein is CASSGRDSYEQYV. The CDR3 coding sequence is TGTGCCAGCAGCGGCCGGGACAGTTACGAGCAGTACGTC.

The CDR3 DNA reads TGTGCTAGTGGTTTACGACAGGGGAATCAGCCCCAGCATTTT. It is translated as CASGLRQGNQPQHF. The J gene is TRBJ1-5, the V gene TRBV12-5; 8 bases align to TRBD1. From germline, CDR1 is LGHNT and CDR2 FRNRAP. This CDR3 spans 14 amino acids. V was clipped by 3 bases and J by 4 bases; unmatched bases: 2.

This chain links TRBV27 with TRBJ2-4; D perhaps matches TRBD2 (6 bases). The ends were cut back, 10 bases at V and 7 bases at J, with 23 bases in the middle. Germline CDR1 is MNHEY and CDR2 is SMNVEV (reference sequence). This CDR3 has 15 residues. The CDR3 region is CATSRQGHGGNIQYF. CDR3 DNA: TGTGCCACCTCCCGGCAGGGTCACGGAGGGAACATTCAGTACTTC.

A few counts support this clone. V gene TRBV11-3 combines with J gene TRBJ2-3, with a possible D match to TRBD1 (5 bases). There are 14 residues in the CDR3. V was clipped by 4 bases and J by 4 bases, with 12 bases between them. CDR1 is SGHNT and CDR2 is YENEEA in the germline V gene. The CDR3 bases are TGTGCCAGCAGCTCCCAGGGTAGTGCAGATACGCAGTATTTT. Protein sequence: CASSSQGSADTQYF.

This clone was found a few times. Additional DNA sequences in this sample encode the identical CDR3. The V and J genes are TRBV6-5 and TRBJ2-7, with 11 bases fitting TRBD1. Per germline, CDR1 MNHEY and CDR2 SVGAGI. The CDR3 has 15 residues. V lost 2 bases and J lost 3; bases outside the gene matches: 3. The DNA for the CDR3 is TGTGCCAGCAGTTACAGTGGGACAGGGGGCTACGAGCAGTACGTC. Translating gives CASSYSGTGGYEQYV.

In its sample, this clone was seen a few times. V is TRBV7-9 and J is TRBJ2-3, with D possibly matching TRBD2 (5 bases). V dropped 3 bases and J dropped 9 bases, with 22 bases sitting between them. Germline CDR1 SEHNR, CDR2 FQNEAQ (reference sequence). The CDR3 consists of 16 residues. DNA for the CDR3: TGTGCCAGCAGCTTCGATTTGGGGAGTGTACAGATGACGCAGTATTTT. Protein sequence: CASSFDLGSVQMTQYF.

This clone was observed a handful of times. The chain links TRBV20-1 to TRBJ1-4, with no clear D. V lost 6 bases to trimming and J lost 8 bases, with 7 bases between them. The CDR3 spans 10 residues. Germline V gene lookup returns CDR1 DFQATT and CDR2 SNEGSKA (reference sequence). CDR3 bases: TGCAGTGCACGGGGAGAAAAACTGTTTTTT. Protein sequence: CSARGEKLFF.

Here the CDR3 reads CSARPYTANTEAFF. CDR3 nucleotides: TGCAGCGCCCGGCCTTATACAGCGAACACTGAAGCTTTCTTT. V and J are TRBV29-1 and TRBJ1-1; no firm D call. The germline V gene has CDR1 SQVTM and CDR2 ANQGSEA. V was pared by 7 bases and J by 1 base, with 16 bases between. The CDR3 covers 14 residues.

This clone was seen a handful of times. V usage is TRBV30 and J usage is TRBJ2-7; TRBD2 matches 10 bases. J gave up 6 bases and V 1 base, and 9 bases lay outside the gene matches. The germline V gene encodes CDR1 GTSNPN and CDR2 SVGIG (reference sequence). The CDR3 runs to 15 residues. CDR3 DNA: TGTGCCTGGAGTGGGGAGCTAGCGGGAGTACGCGAGCAGTACTTC. Translated: CAWSGELAGVREQYF.

This rearrangement joins TRBV25-1 to TRBJ1-2; TRBD1 agrees at 9 bases. The germline gives CDR1 MGHDK, CDR2 SYGVNS. The CDR3 is 15 residues long. The V gene end was trimmed by 1 base and the J gene end by 7 bases; junction bases not matched to a gene: 7. The CDR3 loop is CASSELTGGVGGYTF. As DNA, the CDR3 is TGTGCCAGCAGTGAATTGACAGGGGGAGTGGGTGGCTACACCTTC.

The chain recombines TRBV11-1 with TRBJ2-1, with D possibly matching TRBD2 (5 bases). This CDR3 comprises 15 residues. Trimming pared 1 base from V and 3 bases from J, leaving 10 bases between. CDR1 and CDR2 from the germline V gene are SGHAT and FQDESV (reference sequence). This CDR3 is CASSLVTGSYNEQFF. CDR3 in DNA: TGTGCCAGCAGCTTAGTGACGGGGAGCTACAATGAGCAGTTCTTC.

This clone appeared a few times. This CDR3 is CASSLFGSGETQYF. The CDR3 DNA sequence: TGCGCCAGCAGCTTATTTGGGAGCGGAGAGACCCAGTACTTC. This chain links TRBV5-1 with TRBJ2-5; weak D call: TRBD2 (5 bases). Deletions cut 2 bases from V and 4 bases from J, with 12 bases between. The V gene's germline CDR1 is SGHRS and CDR2 YFSETQ. The CDR3 runs to 14 residues.

In this sample, this clone turned up a few times. The V gene is TRBV18, the J gene TRBJ2-1, with 7 bases fitting TRBD1. V lost 6 bases and J lost 4; bases outside the gene matches: 9. The CDR3 consists of 15 residues. Germline CDR1 reads KGHSH; CDR2 reads LQKENI. CDR3 loop: CASSYRDREYNEQFF. The CDR3 DNA follows: TGTGCCAGCTCTTATCGGGACAGAGAGTACAATGAGCAGTTCTTC.

This clone was seen a handful of times. Other nucleotide sequences in the sample specify the same CDR3. This chain joins TRBV5-4 and TRBJ2-3; D is unclear. This CDR3 contains 13 residues. The V gene lost 3 bases and the J gene lost 0 bases, with 5 bases spanning the gap. Germline V gene lookup returns CDR1 SGHNT and CDR2 YYREEE (reference sequence). CDR3 sequence: CASSSGSTDTQYF. The CDR3 DNA follows: TGTGCCAGCAGCTCCGGGAGCACAGATACGCAGTATTTT.

This chain joins TRBV5-6 and TRBJ2-5; 13 bases are a match to TRBD2. J lost 5 bases, V lost 4 bases, and 8 bases had no gene match. Looked up from germline, CDR1 is SGHDT and CDR2 is YYEEEE. CDR3 size: 16 residues. The CDR3 nucleotides read TGTGCCAGCAGCCCCCCGGTGACTAGCGGGAGGGAGACCCAGTACTTC. Protein: CASSPPVTSGRETQYF.

The V and J genes are TRBV30 and TRBJ2-5; possibly TRBD2 for D (5 bases). Germline CDR1 GTSNPN, CDR2 SVGIG (reference sequence). Trimming removed 4 bases at V and 1 base at J, with 7 bases between. There are 12 residues in the CDR3. The CDR3 loop reads CAWTGIQETQYF. The CDR3 region has the DNA TGTGCCTGGACCGGGATCCAAGAGACCCAGTACTTC.

This clone was counted a few times. The chain joins TRBV7-2 to TRBJ2-5, with D hard to call. The CDR3 runs to 16 residues. Trimming cost V 5 bases and J 0 bases, with 16 bases left between them. Germline CDR1 SGHTA, CDR2 FQGNSA. This CDR3 is CASSGGQNSYQETQYF. CDR3 nucleotide sequence: TGTGCCAGCAGCGGTGGGCAGAATTCGTACCAAGAGACCCAGTACTTC. Full variable domain (rest looked up from reference TRBV7-2 and TRBJ2-5): GAGVSQSPSNKVTEKGKDVELRCDPISGHTALYWYRQSLGQGLEFLIYFQGNSAPDKSGLPSDRFSAERTGGSVSTLTIQRTQQEDSAVYLCASSGGQNSYQETQYFGPGTRLLVL.

The chain recombines TRBV15 with TRBJ2-7; D is ambiguous. Trimming left V 1 base short and J 7 bases short, with 8 bases between. Germline V CDR1 and CDR2: LNHNV, YYDKDF (reference sequence). This CDR3 has 12 amino acids. The CDR3 region has the DNA TGTGCCACCAGCAGAGTGAGTGAGGAGCAGTACTTC. Protein product: CATSRVSEEQYF.

CDR3: CASSLSLGGRETQYF. The CDR3 DNA reads TGTGCCAGCAGCTTATCCCTGGGGGGGAGAGAGACCCAGTACTTC. The J gene is TRBJ2-5, the V gene TRBV5-4; TRBD2 matches at 7 bases. With V trimmed by 2 bases and J by 4 bases, 8 bases remained unmatched. Germline lookup yields CDR1 SGHNT and CDR2 YYREEE (reference sequence). The CDR3 length is 15 residues.

This clone was counted only a few times. The sample contains more than one DNA sequence encoding this CDR3. The J gene is TRBJ2-3, the V gene TRBV5-1, with TRBD2 identical over 9 bases. Germline V gene data show CDR1 as SGHRS and CDR2 as YFSETQ. The CDR3 has 15 residues. The V gene end was trimmed by 4 bases and the J gene end by 0 bases; junction bases not matched to a gene: 3. The CDR3 spells CASSLGLASTDTQYF. As DNA, the CDR3 is TGCGCCAGCAGCCTCGGACTAGCGAGCACAGATACGCAGTATTTT.

The chain recombines TRBV30 with TRBJ2-7; 13 bases are a match to TRBD2. The CDR3 is made up of 14 amino acids. Germline loops: CDR1 GTSNPN, CDR2 SVGIG (reference sequence). V lost 5 bases and J lost 4; bases outside the gene matches: 5. Here the CDR3 reads CAWALAGGPYEQYF. CDR3 coding DNA: TGTGCCTGGGCACTAGCGGGAGGGCCTTACGAGCAGTACTTC.